A single sample gave rise to the 10 T cell receptor beta chains below, sequenced in a study. A single record per CDR3 protein comes from TCRdb applying MiXCR to the 5' RACE reads. Of about 62,000 distinct CDR3 sequences listed, roughly 30% are singletons. The source material was tumor-infiltrating naive CD4+ T cells sorted from the breast tumor. Stated subset: naive CD4+ T cells, CD4+CD45RA+CD25-. These receptor sequences come from a female donor with breast cancer.

This clonotype was detected many times. The chain links TRBV10-2 to TRBJ2-3; maybe TRBD2 (6 bases). V lost 6 bases and J lost 7, with 11 bases in between. Germline V gene lookup returns CDR1 WSHSY and CDR2 SAAADI. There are 12 residues in the CDR3. The CDR3 bases are TGCGCCAGCAGGGGACTCGTTAATACGCAGTATTTT. Protein: CASRGLVNTQYF.

This clonotype was counted a few times. The V and J genes are TRBV15 and TRBJ1-4; perhaps TRBD1 as D (6 bases). The germline V and J ends were trimmed by 4 bases and 2 bases, with 11 bases remaining between them. The CDR3 contains 15 residues. Germline CDR1 reads LNHNV; CDR2 reads YYDKDF (reference sequence). The DNA of the CDR3 is TGTGCCACCAGCAAGGGCGACAGGACTAATGAAAAACTGTTTTTT. Encoded protein: CATSKGDRTNEKLFF.

Many counts were recorded for this clonotype. The chain couples TRBV12-3 or TRBV12-4 to TRBJ2-7, with a weak D call TRBD2 (6 bases). The CDR3 length is 12 residues. V dropped 4 bases and J dropped 4 bases, with 8 bases sitting between them. The CDR3 spells CASSWDSYEQYF. The CDR3 coding sequence is TGTGCCAGCAGTTGGGACTCATACGAGCAGTACTTC.

The chain couples TRBV28 to TRBJ1-6, with TRBD1 identical over 8 bases. Germline CDR1 reads MDHEN; CDR2 reads SYDVKM. The CDR3 contains 14 residues. V dropped 6 bases and J dropped 7; count of bases not matched to a gene: 5. The CDR3 protein is CASRRTGSNSPLHF. The CDR3 coding sequence is TGTGCCAGCAGACGGACAGGGAGCAATTCACCCCTCCACTTT.

This clonotype has a handful of counts. The chain carries TRBV6-1 and TRBJ2-2, with 13 nucleotides matching TRBD2. The CDR3 totals 15 residues. With 8 bases clipped from V and 5 bases from J, the junction kept 5 bases outside the gene matches. The V gene's germline CDR1 is MNHNS and CDR2 SASEGT. CDR3 bases: TGTGCCAGCGATAAGGGACTAGCGGGAACCGGGGAGCTGTTTTTT. Residues: CASDKGLAGTGELFF.

For this clonotype: The junction departs from germline at one end; a sequencing error may be responsible. The V call is TRBV7-9, the J call TRBJ1-2; TRBD1 aligns across 8 bases. Germline assignment: CDR1 SEHNR and CDR2 FQNEAQ (reference sequence). The CDR3 has 16 amino acids. CDR3 sequence reads: CASSPDVLDRGYVYTF. In nucleotides, the CDR3 is TGTGCCAGCAGCCCCGATGTACTCGACAGGGGCTATGTCTACACCTTC.

This chain links TRBV12-3 or TRBV12-4 with TRBJ2-3; D unresolved. Trimming stripped 2 bases from V and 7 bases from J, with 4 bases between. The CDR3 covers 11 residues. The chain's CDR3 is CASSLLNTQYF. DNA of the CDR3: TGTGCCAGCAGTTTACTGAATACGCAGTATTTT.

In regard to this clonotype: An end of the junction does not agree with germline; a read error may underlie this. The chain joins TRBV20-1 to TRBJ2-2; D assignment may be TRBD1 or TRBD2 (6 bases each). The CDR3 covers 14 residues. From germline, CDR1 is DFQATT and CDR2 SNEGSKA (reference sequence). CDR3 amino acids: CSAARGGNTGGLFF. Here the CDR3 DNA reads TGCAGTGCTGCCAGGGGCGGGAACACCGGGGGGCTGTTTTTT.

By its share, this clonotype is medium-sized (0.01 to 0.1%). The chain links TRBV20-1 to TRBJ2-1; 8 nucleotides align to TRBD2. Per the germline V gene, CDR1 is DFQATT and CDR2 is SNEGSKA (reference sequence). The CDR3 covers 14 residues. The V segment lost 1 base and the J segment 4 bases; nucleotides outside the gene matches: 3. The CDR3 here is CSARGRGVYNEQFF. The CDR3 DNA is TGCAGTGCTAGAGGGCGGGGGGTATACAATGAGCAGTTCTTC.

This chain uses TRBV29-1 with TRBJ1-2, with 7 positions matching TRBD1. This CDR3 is 13 amino acids long. Germline loops: CDR1 SQVTM, CDR2 ANQGSEA. The trim removed 7 bases at V and 3 bases at J, leaving 8 bases unmatched. CDR3: CSAGGGADYGYTF. For the CDR3, the DNA is TGCAGCGCCGGAGGGGGCGCGGACTATGGCTACACCTTC.